This TCR beta chain was captured in a study of cytomegalovirus exposure and HLA in healthy donors. The PCR ran on 60 Vbeta and 13 Jbeta primers. TCRdb's table, derived via immunoSEQ multiplex PCR, lists solely in-frame clones and lacks some. The sample lists under 150,000 clones, around 83% seen once, with roughly 2.7% in the top ten. Germline-derived CDR1 and CDR2 are SGHRS and YFSETQ. V trimming: 4 bases; J trimming: 0 bases; junction bases outside the gene matches: 6. The CDR3 is 15 residues long. This chain uses TRBV5-1 with TRBJ1-2, with TRBD1 matching over 7 bases. The material sequenced was PBMCs. This TCR came from a man between 45 and 60 years old in good health and CMV-seronegative. CDR3 region: CASSIGTVANYGYTF. CDR3 nucleotides: TGCGCCAGCAGCATAGGGACAGTAGCTAACTATGGCTACACCTTC.